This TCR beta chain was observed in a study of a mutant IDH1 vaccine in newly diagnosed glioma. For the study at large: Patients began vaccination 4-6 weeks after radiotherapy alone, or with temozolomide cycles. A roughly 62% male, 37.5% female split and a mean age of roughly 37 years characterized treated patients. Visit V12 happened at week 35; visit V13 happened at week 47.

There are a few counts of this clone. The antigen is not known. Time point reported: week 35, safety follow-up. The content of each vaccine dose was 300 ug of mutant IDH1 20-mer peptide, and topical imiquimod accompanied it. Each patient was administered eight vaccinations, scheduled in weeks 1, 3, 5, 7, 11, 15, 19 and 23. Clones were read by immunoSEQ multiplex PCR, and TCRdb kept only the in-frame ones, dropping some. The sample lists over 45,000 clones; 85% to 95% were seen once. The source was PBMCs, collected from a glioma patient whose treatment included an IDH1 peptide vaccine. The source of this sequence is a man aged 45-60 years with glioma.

The CDR3 is CAISSRTASTDTQYF. The CDR3 DNA sequence: TGTGCCATCAGTAGTCGGACAGCTAGCACAGATACGCAGTATTTT. The chain couples TRBV10-3 to TRBJ2-3; maybe TRBD1 (6 bases). Germline V gene lookup returns CDR1 ENHRY and CDR2 SYGVKD. The V and J ends lost 5 bases and 0 bases respectively, with 12 bases between them. The CDR3 runs to 15 residues.